The T cell receptor (beta chain) described here comes from a study of early T cells in non-severe SARS-CoV-2 infection. Germline V CDR1 and CDR2: SGHAT, FQNNGV. There are 15 residues in the CDR3. V gave up 4 bases and J gave up 6 bases, with 16 bases separating them. From the 5' RACE reads, TCRdb called clonotypes with MiXCR, one entry per CDR3 protein. Here the sample spans 100,000 to 140,000 distinct CDR3 sequences, approximately 10% being singletons. The rearrangement joins TRBV11-2 to TRBJ2-1; the D call may be TRBD1 or TRBD2 (6 bases each). The sequence was collected from an adult who was a healthcare worker with PCR-confirmed SARS-CoV-2 infection or an uninfected control (not recorded which). The sample taken for sequencing was whole blood. CDR3 sequence reads: CASSSRHGGGNEQFF. Here the CDR3 DNA reads TGTGCCAGCAGCTCGAGGCACGGAGGGGGCAATGAGCAGTTCTTC.